The 27 T cell receptor beta chains below all came from one sample that was sequenced in a study of blood T cell repertoires in COVID-19. Generated by immunoSEQ multiplex PCR, the TCRdb table keeps only in-frame clones and is missing some. The sample has about 210,000 clones; approximately 82% are singletons. The sample taken for sequencing was peripheral blood. The receptors originated from a woman in her fifties or sixties with acute or convalescent COVID-19.

This chain links TRBV6-5 with TRBJ1-1; TRBD1 matches 11 bases. The V gene end was trimmed by 6 bases and the J gene end by 1 base; junction bases not matched to a gene: 4. The CDR3 totals 15 residues. Germline CDR1 and CDR2: MNHEY and SVGAGI. For the CDR3, the DNA is TGTGCCAGCAGAAGGGACAGGGGGAAGAACACTGAAGCTTTCTTT. This translates into CASRRDRGKNTEAFF.

This clone was seen only a few times. The chain uses TRBV14 and TRBJ1-4; TRBD1 agrees at 7 bases. Germline V gene sequence: CDR1 SGHDN, CDR2 FVKESK. The CDR3 covers 14 residues. V lost 5 bases, J lost 5 bases, and 5 bases stayed unmatched. CDR3 nucleotides: TGTGCCAGCAGCTTCAGGGGGATAAATGAAAAACTGTTTTTT. This sequence encodes CASSFRGINEKLFF.

This clone was seen just once. The chain combines TRBV5-1 with TRBJ2-7, with 10 bases identical to TRBD2. Trimming removed 0 bases from V and 4 bases from J; junction bases left unmatched: 4. CDR3 size: 15 residues. In germline, CDR1 is SGHRS, CDR2 YFSETQ. The CDR3 sequence: CASSLDTSGKYEQYF. Written as DNA, the CDR3 is TGCGCCAGCAGCTTGGATACTAGCGGGAAGTACGAGCAGTACTTC.

The rearrangement uses TRBV19 and TRBJ2-7, with D possibly TRBD1 on 5 matching bases. The CDR3 consists of 13 residues. The germline V and J ends were trimmed by 7 bases and 3 bases, with 13 bases remaining between them. In germline, CDR1 is LNHDA, CDR2 SQIVND (reference sequence). DNA for the CDR3: TGTGCCAGTAATAGGGGAATCAACTACGAGCAGTACTTC. The encoded protein is CASNRGINYEQYF.

This rearrangement joins TRBV6-5 to TRBJ1-6; D is unresolved. V was trimmed by 5 bases and J by 7 bases, leaving 6 bases between them. CDR1 MNHEY and CDR2 SVGAGI come from the germline V gene. CDR3 length: 12 amino acids. In nucleotides, the CDR3 is TGTGCCAGCAGTCTGAGGAATTCACCCCTCCACTTT. Residues: CASSLRNSPLHF.

The count of this clone is one. The rearrangement joins TRBV14 to TRBJ2-1, with D unresolved. The CDR3 has 14 residues. Trimming cost V 0 bases and J 9 bases, with 12 bases left between them. Germline V lookup: CDR1 SGHDN, CDR2 FVKESK. The CDR3 sequence is CASSQDVGPGEQFF. In DNA, the CDR3 is TGTGCCAGCAGCCAAGATGTGGGCCCTGGTGAGCAGTTCTTC.

This clone was recorded only once. The V and J genes are TRBV2 and TRBJ2-1; D is unclear. The CDR3 runs 11 residues. Trimming cost V 6 bases and J 6 bases, with 6 bases left between them. CDR1 SNHLY and CDR2 FYNNEI come from the germline V gene. The CDR3, as DNA: TGTGCCAGCAGGACACCCAATGAGCAGTTCTTC. This sequence encodes CASRTPNEQFF.

This clone was counted a single time. In nucleotides, the CDR3 is TGTGCCAGCAGTTTCGGGGGGCGAGAGCAGTACTTC. Its protein product is CASSFGGREQYF. The rearrangement joins TRBV12-3 or TRBV12-4 to TRBJ2-7, with TRBD2 as a possible D gene (7 bases). The ends were cut back, 3 bases at V and 7 bases at J, with 10 bases in the middle. This CDR3 is 12 amino acids long.

The rearrangement links TRBV5-4 to TRBJ1-1, with 11 positions matching TRBD1. V was clipped by 4 bases and J by 1 base; unmatched bases: 6. The germline gives CDR1 SGHNT, CDR2 YYREEE (reference sequence). The CDR3 length is 16 residues. The CDR3 DNA is TGTGCCAGCAGCCCCCGGGACAGGGGGGGGAACACTGAAGCTTTCTTT. Translated: CASSPRDRGGNTEAFF.

V is TRBV6-5 and J is TRBJ2-7, with 8 positions matching TRBD2. Germline lookup yields CDR1 MNHEY and CDR2 SVGAGI. V was clipped by 2 bases and J by 5 bases; unmatched bases: 8. The CDR3 totals 15 residues. The CDR3 here is CASSYGTSGVNEQYF. The CDR3 region has the DNA TGTGCCAGCAGTTACGGTACTAGCGGTGTCAACGAGCAGTACTTC.

The V and J genes are TRBV24-1 and TRBJ2-5; weak D call: TRBD2 (6 bases). V dropped 2 bases and J dropped 4 bases, with 19 bases sitting between them. The CDR3 sequence is 17 residues long. Per the germline V gene, CDR1 is KGHDR and CDR2 is SFDVKD. DNA of the CDR3: TGTGCCACCAGTGATTCGACCGGTGCGGAGGGTCTAGAGACCCAGTACTTC. It encodes CATSDSTGAEGLETQYF.

This sequence joins TRBV15 and TRBJ2-1; tentatively, D is TRBD1 (5 bases). Germline CDR1 is LNHNV and CDR2 is YYDKDF (reference sequence). Deletions cut 5 bases from V and 8 bases from J, with 10 bases between. The CDR3 totals 12 residues. CDR3 sequence: CATSFGRDEQFF. The CDR3 DNA reads TGTGCCACCAGCTTCGGCAGGGATGAGCAGTTCTTC.

The count of this clone is one. The gene calls are TRBV5-1 and TRBJ2-2; tentatively, D is TRBD1 (5 bases). The CDR3 spans 15 residues. Germline CDR1 is SGHRS and CDR2 is YFSETQ. V lost 0 bases, J lost 5 bases, and 11 bases lay in between. The CDR3 loop reads CASSLDAGQTGELFF. CDR3 DNA: TGCGCCAGCAGCTTGGACGCAGGGCAAACCGGGGAGCTGTTTTTT.

The chain employs TRBV11-2 and TRBJ2-5; TRBD1 might be the D (6 bases). Germline V CDR1 and CDR2: SGHAT, FQNNGV. This CDR3 has 15 amino acids. Trimming left V 5 bases short and J 1 base short, with 14 bases between. The CDR3 DNA follows: TGTGCCAGCAGCCTCATACAGGGTCCCCAAGAGACCCAGTACTTC. Protein: CASSLIQGPQETQYF.

The chain combines TRBV28 with TRBJ1-4, with D possibly being TRBD1 (6 bases). This CDR3 is 14 amino acids long. Germline values: CDR1 MDHEN, CDR2 SYDVKM. Trimming left V 6 bases short and J 1 base short, with 9 bases between. CDR3 residues: CASSMGQTNEKLFF. CDR3 DNA: TGTGCCAGCAGCATGGGACAAACTAATGAAAAACTGTTTTTT. Filled out from reference TRBV28 and TRBJ1-4, the complete variable domain reads DVKVTQSSRYLVKRTGEKVFLECVQDMDHENMFWYRQDPGLGLRLIYFSYDVKMKEKGDIPEGYSVSREKKERFSLILESASTNQTSMYLCASSMGQTNEKLFFGSGTQLSVL.

The rearrangement joins TRBV11-3 to TRBJ2-5; 11 bases line up with TRBD2. This CDR3 comprises 15 residues. V was clipped by 9 bases and J by 1 base; unmatched bases: 7. In germline, CDR1 is SGHNT, CDR2 YENEEA. This chain's CDR3 is CASSLGTSGQETQYF. DNA for the CDR3: TGTGCCAGTAGCCTCGGGACTAGCGGCCAAGAGACCCAGTACTTC.

The chain uses TRBV6-5 and TRBJ2-5; D is unresolved. Trimming took 8 bases from V and 5 from J, leaving 6 bases between them. The germline CDR1 and CDR2 sequences are MNHEY and SVGAGI. This CDR3 region has 10 residues. CDR3 protein: CASAFETQYF. In nucleotides, the CDR3 is TGTGCCAGCGCGTTCGAGACCCAGTACTTC.

The chain recombines TRBV30 with TRBJ1-3, with 8 bases matching TRBD1. Trimming cost V 2 bases and J 0 bases; bases outside gene matches: 3. The germline V gene has CDR1 GTSNPN and CDR2 SVGIG (reference sequence). The CDR3 spans 15 residues. Written as DNA, the CDR3 is TGTGCCTGGAGTCCCGACAGGGGCTCTGGAAACACCATATATTTT. Amino acids: CAWSPDRGSGNTIYF.

The CDR3 protein is CASSQRSSGIQETQYF. CDR3 DNA sequence: TGTGCCAGCAGCCAAAGATCATCGGGAATTCAAGAGACCCAGTACTTC. This chain connects TRBV3-1 (or the pseudogene TRBV3-2) to TRBJ2-5, with a weak D call TRBD2 (5 bases). Trimming pared 2 bases from V and 2 bases from J, leaving 15 bases between. The CDR3 runs 16 residues. Germline loops: CDR1 LGHDT, CDR2 YNNKEL (reference sequence).

This chain uses TRBV5-6 with TRBJ1-1; 7 nucleotides agree with TRBD1. V shed 3 bases and J 8 bases; nucleotides not matched to a gene: 1. Per germline, CDR1 SGHDT and CDR2 YYEEEE. The CDR3 has 11 residues. CDR3 sequence reads: CASSSGQEAFF. For the CDR3, the DNA is TGTGCCAGCAGCTCGGGACAGGAAGCTTTCTTT.

The chain combines TRBV10-1 with TRBJ2-1; TRBD1 might be the D (9 bases). The germline V gene encodes CDR1 WNHNN and CDR2 SYGVQD (reference sequence). Trimming took off 5 bases at V and 0 bases at J, with 23 bases between the two ends. The CDR3 runs 19 residues. The CDR3 region has the DNA TGCGCCAGCAGTCCACAGGGGGCTGGGAGCGGGGGCTCCTACAATGAGCAGTTCTTC. Protein sequence: CASSPQGAGSGGSYNEQFF.

V and J are TRBV30 and TRBJ2-7, with 8 nucleotides matching TRBD1. The CDR3 length is 14 residues. Germline V gene lookup returns CDR1 GTSNPN and CDR2 SVGIG (reference sequence). The trim removed 4 bases at V and 0 bases at J, leaving 5 bases unmatched. Here the CDR3 reads CAWTDRDNSYEQYF. The CDR3 DNA sequence: TGTGCCTGGACGGACAGGGACAACTCCTACGAGCAGTACTTC.

In its sample, this clone was seen a few times. This sequence joins TRBV24-1 and TRBJ2-5; tentatively, D is TRBD2 (6 bases). CDR1 is KGHDR, CDR2 SFDVKD, per germline. This CDR3 has 15 amino acids. V lost 4 bases to trimming and J lost 5 bases, with 16 bases between them. Written as DNA, the CDR3 is TGTGCCACCAGTGACCATACGCGGGATCTGGAGACCCAGTACTTC. It specifies CATSDHTRDLETQYF.

The J gene is TRBJ1-5, the V gene TRBV9, with TRBD1 as a possible D gene (5 bases). The CDR3 is made up of 15 amino acids. Per germline, CDR1 SGDLS and CDR2 YYNGEE. Trimming removed 4 bases at V and 2 bases at J, with 13 bases between. The CDR3 coding sequence is TGTGCCAGCAGCCCAGGGTCGTCCGGCAATCAGCCCCAGCATTTT. Translating gives CASSPGSSGNQPQHF.

V and J are TRBV24-1 and TRBJ2-3; 12 bases align to TRBD1. The CDR3 extends over 15 amino acids. Germline CDR1 and CDR2: KGHDR and SFDVKD. V lost 7 bases, J lost 6 bases, and 7 bases stayed unmatched. CDR3: CATSDRDRGPDTQYF. CDR3 DNA: TGTGCCACCAGCGACCGGGACAGGGGGCCCGATACGCAGTATTTT.

The rearrangement uses TRBV10-3 and TRBJ1-1; TRBD1 is a possible D gene (6 bases). Between the trimmed V and J ends, which lost 2 bases and 3 bases, there was a span of 13 bases. The CDR3 sequence is 15 residues long. Germline V lookup: CDR1 ENHRY, CDR2 SYGVKD. The CDR3 nucleotides read TGTGCCATCAGTGAGAGAGGAACAGGGTACACTGAAGCTTTCTTT. It translates to CAISERGTGYTEAFF.

V and J are TRBV12-3 or TRBV12-4 and TRBJ2-2; the D gene is possibly TRBD2 (5 bases). The length of the CDR3 is 13 residues. Trimming left V 6 bases short and J 6 bases short, with 11 bases between. CDR3 nucleotides: TGTGCCAGCAGGGTGGACTGGGCCGGGGAGCTGTTTTTT. Its translation is CASRVDWAGELFF.